This T cell receptor beta chain is drawn from a study of CD8+CD57+ T cells in acquired aplastic anemia. Study-wide background: Yields of DNA that came from sorted CD4+ and CD8+ cells averaged roughly 3.3 ug. Overall study findings and caveats: Shared by patients and controls, just under 30 CD8+ CDR3s were abundant in patients.

Germline V lookup: CDR1 KGHDR, CDR2 SFDVKD. The CDR3 sequence is 14 residues long. Deletions cut 4 bases from V and 2 bases from J, with 11 bases between. A single count supports this clonotype. Antigen: not known. TCR beta VDJ and CDR3 were profiled, and genomic DNA was the template. In TCRdb, the reads were re-called with MiXCR into one record per CDR3 protein. Altogether 250,000 or so distinct CDR3 sequences are present, around 45% being singletons, with the ten largest covering approximately 7.8%. Patients chosen for sequencing had CD8+CD57+ cells that had expanded, as shown by flow cytometry. Each patient gave a blood sample that was collected before any therapy had been received.

The TCR originated in a human donor with aplastic anemia. V gene TRBV24-1 combines with J gene TRBJ2-7, with D possibly TRBD1 on 5 matching bases. Sequenced: sorted CD4+, CD8+, or CD8+CD57+ T cells (not recorded which) from PBMCs. The CDR3 region is CATSDRVWAYEQYF. The CDR3 nucleotides read TGTGCCACCAGTGACAGGGTTTGGGCCTACGAGCAGTACTTC.